Described below is a single T cell receptor (beta chain) sequence and its context. This clonotype occurred many times. Its antigen is not yet known. Base qualities are not at hand, and no much larger clone is one base apart. The TCR beta CDR3 regions were amplified from the RNA transcripts. The first round of RT-PCR for the TCR CDR3 was performed with the HTBI primer set and the Qiagen OneStep RT-PCR kit. The libraries were constructed in a second round of multiplex PCR and then size-selected and purified. Sequencing of the libraries was done on an Illumina HiSeq2000 using paired-end 100 bp reads. In the paper's pipeline: Raw data were processed with SOAPnuke, discarding reads with adapters, uncalled bases, mean Phred below 15, or no exact constant-primer or identifier match. High-quality paired reads were merged with COPE v1.2.5, and unique nucleotide sequences were defined as clonotypes. MiTCR v1.1 was used to align the clonotypes against IMGT TRBV, TRBD and TRBJ reference segments. Only V-J combinations with frequency above 0.0001, covering 99% to 99.2% of repertoires, were analysed. A TCS score was defined as the ratio between F50 (clonal expansion) and ExV (chaos), using BLOSUM62-based TCRdist between CDR3 peptides within each V-J. Welch's t-statistics and random forest reduced fewer than 550 V-J features to roughly 13, which were used in a naive Bayes classifier (R e1071). The public reads were reprocessed in TCRdb via fastp at Q25 and MiXCR, keeping in-frame beta chains. Merged by CDR3 protein, the rows form single entries marked with the most common genes and DNA. TCRdb's processing, not the authors' own work, is the source of the V and J calls. The sample table holds roughly 700,000 distinct CDR3 sequences, of which roughly 15% were seen once. The ten largest account for about 10% of the sample.

The record originates from a study of T cells in Graves' hyperthyroidism and ophthalmopathy (dated by TCRdb to between 2018 and 2021). In the study overall: Peripheral blood was sampled at the time of initial diagnosis, prior to any treatment. To identify distinguishing TCR V-J signatures, a discovery cohort of about a hundred patients was used, comprising some 43 with Graves' ophthalmopathy and some 60 with stable Graves' hyperthyroidism. Whether ophthalmopathy could be predicted prospectively was tested in an independent validation cohort made up of 18 to 20 hyperthyroidism patients plus 17 patients who later progressed to ophthalmopathy. For training and testing, the 100 or so patients in the discovery cohort were randomly divided in a 7:3 ratio. In about 6 Graves' hyperthyroidism patients, the study also compared T-cell repertoires from thyroid tissue with T-cell repertoires from blood. After sampling, hyperthyroidism patients received methimazole starting at 30 mg daily, and ophthalmopathy patients received high-dose intravenous methylprednisolone. TCR Vbeta CDR3 sequencing of roughly 140 peripheral blood samples (more than 40 ophthalmopathy, 75 or so hyperthyroidism and some 17 progressor patients) is reported in the paper.

The V end loses 5 bases and the J end loses 5 bases, and a stretch of 11 bases separates them. The CDR3 runs 13 residues from the cysteine to the phenylalanine. The entry retains the CDR3 DNA only, 39 bases that are in frame from base 1. CDR1 and CDR2 (PRHDT, FYEKMQ) derive from the germline V gene (reference sequence). Summary of the overall study and its limitations: A model built on a 13 V-J signature distinguished ophthalmopathy from stable hyperthyroidism, reaching around 90% sensitivity and about 81% specificity in cross-validation and 80%/75% in testing. In validation, progression to ophthalmopathy was predicted by the model with approximately 67% sensitivity and 72.22% specificity, a median of approximately 6.5 months before onset. Sample size was not statistically predetermined, and blinding of investigators to group allocation was not performed. Most expanded thyroid clonotypes (frequency above 0.001) were also detected in blood, suggesting blood repertoires may reflect thyroid immune responses.

A patient counted as having stable Graves' hyperthyroidism if no progression to ophthalmopathy occurred over 18 months of follow-up. The hyperthyroidism patients were between 18 and 65 years old and newly diagnosed, with a disease duration of less than 2 months. Any patient with an uncontrolled infection, another autoimmune disease, pregnancy or lactation was excluded. Diagnoses were established on the basis of clinical symptoms, serum thyroxine and TRAb, thyroid ultrasound, and orbital computed tomography. PBMCs were isolated from 8 to 10 ml of fresh peripheral blood by Ficoll-Paque density gradient centrifugation. Total RNA was extracted with Trizol reagent, and quality was checked on an Agilent 2100 Bioanalyzer.

The material sequenced was blood. This TCR came from a young woman with Graves' hyperthyroidism. The rearrangement combines TRBV13 with TRBJ2-3; the D call is possibly TRBD1 or TRBD2, each sharing 5 bases. The CDR3 amino acid sequence is: CASSLRGGDTQYF. The nucleotides are TGTGCCAGCAGCCTCCGTGGGGGAGATACGCAGTATTTT.